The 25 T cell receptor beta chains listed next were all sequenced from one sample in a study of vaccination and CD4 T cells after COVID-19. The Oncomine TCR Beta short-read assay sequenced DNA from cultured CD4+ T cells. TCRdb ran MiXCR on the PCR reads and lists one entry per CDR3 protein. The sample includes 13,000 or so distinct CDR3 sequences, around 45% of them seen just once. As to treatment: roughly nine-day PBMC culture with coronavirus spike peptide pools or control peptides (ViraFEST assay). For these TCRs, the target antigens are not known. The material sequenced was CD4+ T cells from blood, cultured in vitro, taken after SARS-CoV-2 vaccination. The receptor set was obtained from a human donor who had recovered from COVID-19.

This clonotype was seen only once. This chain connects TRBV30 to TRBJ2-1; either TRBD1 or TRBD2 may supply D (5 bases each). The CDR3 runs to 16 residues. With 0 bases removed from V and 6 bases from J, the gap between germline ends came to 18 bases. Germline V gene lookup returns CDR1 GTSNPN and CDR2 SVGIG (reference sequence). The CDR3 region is CAWSVPLAEGSNEQFF. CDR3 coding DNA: TGTGCCTGGAGTGTCCCCCTAGCAGAGGGGAGCAATGAGCAGTTCTTC.

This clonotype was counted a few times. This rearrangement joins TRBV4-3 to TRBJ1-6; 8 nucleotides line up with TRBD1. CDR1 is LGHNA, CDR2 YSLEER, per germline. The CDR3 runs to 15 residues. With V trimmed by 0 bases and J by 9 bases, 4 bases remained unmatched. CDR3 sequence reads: CASSQDRQGSSPLHF. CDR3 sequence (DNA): TGCGCCAGCAGCCAAGATAGACAGGGGAGTTCACCCCTCCACTTT.

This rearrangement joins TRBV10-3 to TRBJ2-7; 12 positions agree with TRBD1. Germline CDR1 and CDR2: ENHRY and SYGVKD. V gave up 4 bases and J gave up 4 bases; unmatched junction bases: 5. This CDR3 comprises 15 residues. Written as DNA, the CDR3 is TGTGCCATCAGTGTCGGGACAGGGGGCCAGTACGAGCAGTACTTC. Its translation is CAISVGTGGQYEQYF.

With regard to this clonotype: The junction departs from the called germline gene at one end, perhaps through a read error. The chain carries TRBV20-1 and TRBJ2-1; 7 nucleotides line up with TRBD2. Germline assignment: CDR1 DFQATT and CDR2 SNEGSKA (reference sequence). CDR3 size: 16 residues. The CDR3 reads CSARNPGTTSFNEQFF. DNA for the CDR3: TGCAGTGCTAGAAACCCCGGGACTACATCCTTCAATGAGCAGTTCTTC.

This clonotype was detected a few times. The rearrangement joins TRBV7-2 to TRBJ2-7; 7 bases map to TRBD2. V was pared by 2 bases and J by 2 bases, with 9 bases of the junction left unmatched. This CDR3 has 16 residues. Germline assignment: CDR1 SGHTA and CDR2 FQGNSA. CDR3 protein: CASSLSGGTLAYEQYF. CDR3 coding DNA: TGTGCCAGCAGCTTATCCGGGGGGACCCTAGCCTACGAGCAGTACTTC.

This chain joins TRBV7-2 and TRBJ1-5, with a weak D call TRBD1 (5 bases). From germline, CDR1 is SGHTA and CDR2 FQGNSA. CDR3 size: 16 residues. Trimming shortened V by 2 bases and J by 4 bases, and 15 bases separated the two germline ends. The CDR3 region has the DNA TGTGCCAGCAGCTTAAGTCGCGGTGGGGGGAATCAGCCCCAGCATTTT. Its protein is CASSLSRGGGNQPQHF.

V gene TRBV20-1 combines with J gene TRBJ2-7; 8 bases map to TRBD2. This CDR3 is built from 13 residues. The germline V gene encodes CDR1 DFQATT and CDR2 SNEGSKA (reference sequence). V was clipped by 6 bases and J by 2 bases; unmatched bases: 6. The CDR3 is CSALSGSTYEQYF. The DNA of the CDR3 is TGCAGTGCCCTAAGCGGGAGCACCTACGAGCAGTACTTC.

CDR3: CASSRNPQGSNQPQHF. The CDR3 nucleotides read TGTGCCAGCAGTCGTAACCCACAGGGGAGCAATCAGCCCCAGCATTTT. The chain links TRBV6-2 or TRBV6-3 to TRBJ1-5, with 7 bases lining up with TRBD1. With V trimmed by 5 bases and J by 1 base, 8 bases remained unmatched. CDR1 and CDR2 (germline): MNHEY, SVGEGT. The CDR3 contains 16 residues.

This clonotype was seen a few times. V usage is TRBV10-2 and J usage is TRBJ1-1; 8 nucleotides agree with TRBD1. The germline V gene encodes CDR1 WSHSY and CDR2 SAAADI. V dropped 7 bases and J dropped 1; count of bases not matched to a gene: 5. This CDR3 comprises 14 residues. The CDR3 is CASIKGQANTEAFF. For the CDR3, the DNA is TGCGCCAGCATAAAGGGACAGGCGAACACTGAAGCTTTCTTT.

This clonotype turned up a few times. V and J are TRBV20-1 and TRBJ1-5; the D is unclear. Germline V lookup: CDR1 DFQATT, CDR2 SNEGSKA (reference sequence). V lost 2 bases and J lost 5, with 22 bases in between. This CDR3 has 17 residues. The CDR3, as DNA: TGCAGTGCTAGACATATCAGTGTGGAGGGATTTCATCAGCCCCAGCATTTT. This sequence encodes CSARHISVEGFHQPQHF.

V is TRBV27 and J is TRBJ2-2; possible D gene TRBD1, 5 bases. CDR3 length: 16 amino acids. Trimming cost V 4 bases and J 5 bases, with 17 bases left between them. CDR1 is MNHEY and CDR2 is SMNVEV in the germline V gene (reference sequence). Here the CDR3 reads CASSSTPQARTGELFF. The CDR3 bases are TGTGCCAGCAGTTCTACACCACAGGCGCGGACCGGGGAGCTGTTTTTT.

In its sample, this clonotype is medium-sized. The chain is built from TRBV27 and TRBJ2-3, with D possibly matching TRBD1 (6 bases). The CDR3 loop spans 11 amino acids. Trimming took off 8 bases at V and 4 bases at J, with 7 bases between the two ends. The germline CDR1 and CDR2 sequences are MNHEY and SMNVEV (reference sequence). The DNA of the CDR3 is TGTGCCAGCGGGGGCTCAGATACGCAGTATTTT. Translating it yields CASGGSDTQYF.

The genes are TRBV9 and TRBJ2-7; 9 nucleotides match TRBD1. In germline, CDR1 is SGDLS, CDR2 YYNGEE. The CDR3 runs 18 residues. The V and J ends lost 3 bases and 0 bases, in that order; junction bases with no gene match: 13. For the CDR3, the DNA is TGTGCCAGCAGCGCCCAGCGATTGCGGACAGGGGTCTCCTACGAGCAGTACTTC. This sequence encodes CASSAQRLRTGVSYEQYF.

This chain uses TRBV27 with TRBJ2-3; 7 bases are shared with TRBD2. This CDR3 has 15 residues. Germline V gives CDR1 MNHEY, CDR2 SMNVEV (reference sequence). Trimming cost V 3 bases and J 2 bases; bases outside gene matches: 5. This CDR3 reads CASSLKSGITDTQYF. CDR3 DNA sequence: TGTGCCAGCAGTTTGAAAAGCGGGATCACAGATACGCAGTATTTT.

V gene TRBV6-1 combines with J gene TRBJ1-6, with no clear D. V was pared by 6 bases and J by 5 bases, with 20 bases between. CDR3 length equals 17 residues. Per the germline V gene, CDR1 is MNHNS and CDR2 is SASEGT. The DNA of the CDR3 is TGTGCCAGCAGACGAACTCTGACCCAGCCTAATAATTCACCCCTCCACTTT. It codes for CASRRTLTQPNNSPLHF.

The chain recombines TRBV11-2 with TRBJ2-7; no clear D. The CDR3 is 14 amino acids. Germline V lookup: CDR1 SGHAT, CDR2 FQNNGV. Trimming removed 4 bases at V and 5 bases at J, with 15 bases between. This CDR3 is CASSSIRRGHEQYF. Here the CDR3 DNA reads TGTGCCAGCAGCTCGATACGCAGAGGCCACGAGCAGTACTTC.

CDR3 DNA: TGTGCCAGTAGTATACTAGCGGCGGGCACAGATACGCAGTATTTT. Protein product: CASSILAAGTDTQYF. V is TRBV19 and J is TRBJ2-3, with 7 bases lining up with TRBD2. The CDR3 length is 15 residues. CDR1 is LNHDA, CDR2 SQIVND, per germline (reference sequence). V lost 2 bases and J lost 1; bases outside the gene matches: 3.

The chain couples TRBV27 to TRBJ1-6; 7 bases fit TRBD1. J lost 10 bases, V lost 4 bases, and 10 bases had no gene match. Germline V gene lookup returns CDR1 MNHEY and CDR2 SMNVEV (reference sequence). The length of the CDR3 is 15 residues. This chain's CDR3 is CASSSLTGVGSPLHF. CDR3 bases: TGTGCCAGCAGTTCCTTAACAGGGGTAGGCTCACCCCTCCACTTT.

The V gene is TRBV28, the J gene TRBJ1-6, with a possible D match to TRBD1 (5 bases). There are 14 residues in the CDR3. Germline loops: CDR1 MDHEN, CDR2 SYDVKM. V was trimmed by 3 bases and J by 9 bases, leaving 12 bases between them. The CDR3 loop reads CASSFSRAGSPLHF. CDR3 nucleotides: TGTGCCAGCAGTTTTTCCAGGGCGGGTTCACCCCTCCACTTT.

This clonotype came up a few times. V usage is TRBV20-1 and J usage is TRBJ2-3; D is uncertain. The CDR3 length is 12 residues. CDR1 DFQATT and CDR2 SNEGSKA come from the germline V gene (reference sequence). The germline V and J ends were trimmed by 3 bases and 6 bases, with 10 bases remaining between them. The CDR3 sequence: CSARMPGDTQYF. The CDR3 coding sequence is TGCAGTGCTAGGATGCCTGGGGATACGCAGTATTTT.

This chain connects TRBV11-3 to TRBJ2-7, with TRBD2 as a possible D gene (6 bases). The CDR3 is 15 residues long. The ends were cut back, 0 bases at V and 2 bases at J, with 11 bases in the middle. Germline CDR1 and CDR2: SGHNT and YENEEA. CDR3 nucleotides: TGTGCCAGCAGCTTAGAGGGCGGGGAGACCTACGAGCAGTACTTC. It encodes CASSLEGGETYEQYF.

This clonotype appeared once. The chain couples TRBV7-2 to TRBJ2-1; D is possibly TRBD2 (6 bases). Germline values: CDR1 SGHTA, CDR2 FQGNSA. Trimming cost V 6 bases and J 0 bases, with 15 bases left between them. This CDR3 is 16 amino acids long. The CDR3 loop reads CASSIFSGGSYNEQFF. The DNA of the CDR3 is TGTGCCAGCAGTATTTTTAGCGGAGGCTCCTACAATGAGCAGTTCTTC.

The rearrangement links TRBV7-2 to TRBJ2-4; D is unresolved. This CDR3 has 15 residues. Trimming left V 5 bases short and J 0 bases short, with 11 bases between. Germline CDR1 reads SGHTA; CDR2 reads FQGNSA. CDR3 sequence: CASSRTRTAKNIQYF. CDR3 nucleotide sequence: TGTGCCAGCAGCCGGACGCGGACAGCCAAAAACATTCAGTACTTC.

CDR3 region: CASSRLAGAQETQYF. In nucleotides, the CDR3 is TGTGCCAGCAGCCGGCTAGCGGGGGCCCAAGAGACCCAGTACTTC. This chain joins TRBV12-3 or TRBV12-4 and TRBJ2-5; the match to TRBD2 covers 10 bases. V lost 6 bases, J lost 1 base, and 5 bases stayed unmatched. This CDR3 contains 15 residues.

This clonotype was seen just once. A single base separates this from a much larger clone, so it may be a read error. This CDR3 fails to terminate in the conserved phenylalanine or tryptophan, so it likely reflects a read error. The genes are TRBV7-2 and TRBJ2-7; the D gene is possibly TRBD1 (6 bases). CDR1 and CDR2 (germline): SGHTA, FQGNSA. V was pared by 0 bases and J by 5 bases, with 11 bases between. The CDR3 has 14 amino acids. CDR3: CASSLAAGANEQYY. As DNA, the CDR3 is TGTGCCAGCAGCTTAGCCGCAGGGGCAAACGAGCAGTACTAC.